These T cell receptor beta chains were read from a single sample in a study of breast tumors, draining lymph nodes, adjacent tissues. One entry per CDR3 protein, called by TCRdb with MiXCR from the multiplex PCR reads. The table has over 70,000 distinct CDR3 sequences, around 28% seen once. Sequenced: axillary lymph node tissue. Source of these receptors: a female donor with breast cancer. Some clones in this sample may be carry-over from other donors' samples. The CDR3 runs from the conserved cysteine through the conserved F or W. Fields, in order: D gene, J gene, clone size, V gene, CDR3 protein, CDR3 DNA. D genes are given only for firm matches. Clone size appears in some rows only: once, few, many, or a class for an expanded clone.

>TRBD1|TRBJ1-4|-|TRBV12-3/TRBV12-4
CASSQDRGTGEKLFF
TGTGCCAGCAGTCAGGACAGGGGGACGGGTGAAAAACTGTTTTTT
>-|TRBJ1-1|-|TRBV12-3/TRBV12-4
CASSLDYGGNTEAFF
TGTGCCAGCAGTTTAGATTATGGGGGAAACACTGAAGCTTTCTTT
>TRBD2|TRBJ2-3|few|TRBV30
CAWNGGRADTSTDTQYF
TGTGCCTGGAATGGCGGGAGGGCCGACACTAGCACAGATACGCAGTATTTT
>TRBD2|TRBJ2-7|-|TRBV7-2
CASSLTSGSEQYF
TGTGCCAGCAGCTTGACTAGCGGGAGCGAGCAGTACTTC
>TRBD1|TRBJ2-5|many|TRBV6-1
CASSEAGGDETQYF
TGTGCCAGCAGTGAGGCAGGGGGCGATGAGACCCAGTACTTC
>TRBD2|TRBJ2-1|many|TRBV20-1
CSARDQGLAGRTAGQFF
TGCAGTGCTAGAGATCAAGGGCTAGCGGGACGTACTGCGGGGCAGTTCTTC
>TRBD1|TRBJ1-1|many|TRBV15
CATSRDQGGAGVNTEAFF
TGTGCCACCAGCAGAGATCAGGGGGGCGCGGGAGTGAACACTGAAGCTTTCTTT
>-|TRBJ1-1|-|TRBV6-2/TRBV6-3
CASSLRVMNTEAFF
TGTGCCAGCAGTTTAAGGGTAATGAACACTGAAGCTTTCTTT
>TRBD1|TRBJ1-2|many|TRBV5-1
CASSLANQGASYGYTF
TGCGCCAGCAGCTTGGCCAATCAGGGGGCAAGCTATGGCTACACCTTC
>-|TRBJ1-6|few|TRBV20-1
CSAGGPDPGSPLHF
TGCAGTGCTGGTGGACCGGACCCCGGGTCCCCCCTCCACTTT
>TRBD2|TRBJ2-1|many|TRBV20-1
CSARGTSGIVLNEQFF
TGCAGTGCTAGAGGGACTAGCGGGATTGTTTTGAATGAGCAGTTCTTC
>-|TRBJ1-1|-|TRBV20-1
CSARGYGSPGWTEAFF
TGCAGTGCTAGAGGATACGGATCCCCCGGGTGGACTGAAGCTTTCTTT
>-|TRBJ2-7|many|TRBV10-3
CAISRDPGIYEQYF
TGTGCCATCAGCCGGGACCCCGGAATCTACGAGCAGTACTTC
>-|TRBJ2-1|many|TRBV2
CASSGGLLAPEQFF
TGTGCCAGCAGTGGAGGGTTGCTGGCCCCTGAGCAGTTCTTC
>-|TRBJ1-1|many|TRBV10-3
CAISVDGNTEAFF
TGTGCCATCAGCGTGGACGGGAACACTGAAGCTTTCTTT
>-|TRBJ1-2|many|TRBV30
CAWRQRGGYYGYTF
TGTGCCTGGAGGCAAAGGGGGGGCTACTATGGCTACACCTTC
>-|TRBJ2-2|many|TRBV6-1
CASQIRNTGELFF
TGTGCCAGCCAGATCCGGAACACCGGGGAGCTGTTTTTT
>TRBD2|TRBJ2-1|many|TRBV7-2
CASSSTAGREQFF
TGTGCCAGCAGCTCCACAGCGGGGAGGGAGCAGTTCTTC
>TRBD2|TRBJ2-1|many|TRBV24-1
CATRGGGRAGEQFF
TGTGCCACCAGGGGCGGCGGGAGGGCCGGTGAGCAGTTCTTC
>-|TRBJ2-5|once|TRBV7-8
CASSLPARAPRQETQYF
TGTGCCAGCAGCTTGCCGGCTCGAGCGCCCCGCCAAGAGACCCAGTACTTC
>-|TRBJ2-4|many|TRBV7-2
CASSFDSEIGKNIQYF
TGTGCCAGCAGCTTCGACAGTGAAATAGGCAAAAACATTCAGTACTTC
>TRBD2|TRBJ2-7|few|TRBV5-6
CASSPGTSGLEQYF
TGTGCCAGCAGTCCCGGGACTAGCGGGCTCGAGCAGTACTTC
>-|TRBJ2-5|many|TRBV19
CASSRSSNALETQYF
TGTGCCAGTAGTCGCTCCTCTAATGCCTTAGAGACCCAGTACTTC
>-|TRBJ1-2|many|TRBV29-1
CSVGDNYGYTF
TGCAGCGTTGGCGACAACTATGGCTACACCTTC
>TRBD1|TRBJ1-4|many|TRBV30
CAQGQGSTNEKLFF
TGTGCCCAGGGACAGGGATCAACTAATGAAAAACTGTTTTTT
>-|TRBJ2-7|many|TRBV5-8
CASSLELGTPQEQYF
TGTGCCAGCAGCTTGGAACTTGGGACTCCCCAAGAGCAGTACTTC
>TRBD1|TRBJ1-5|many|TRBV7-2
CASSLGDSTINQPQHF
TGTGCCAGCAGCTTAGGGGACAGCACAATCAATCAGCCCCAGCATTTT
>TRBD1|TRBJ1-1|-|TRBV19
CASSFRDSYEAFF
TGTGCCAGTAGTTTCCGGGACAGCTATGAAGCTTTCTTT
>-|TRBJ1-2|many|TRBV10-3
CAIRRGDNYGYTF
TGTGCCATCAGGAGAGGTGATAACTATGGCTACACCTTC
>-|TRBJ2-2|many|TRBV3-1
CASSQWGDTGELFF
TGTGCCAGCAGCCAGTGGGGCGACACCGGGGAGCTGTTTTTT
>-|TRBJ1-5|many|TRBV7-6
CASSAGLSRDQPQHF
TGTGCCAGCAGCGCGGGACTTTCGAGGGATCAGCCCCAGCATTTT
>-|TRBJ2-1|many|TRBV20-1
CSARVSLGRYNEQFF
TGCAGTGCTAGAGTGTCACTAGGGCGCTACAATGAGCAGTTCTTC
>-|TRBJ2-3|many|TRBV15
CATSRDLSRGATQYF
TGTGCCACCAGCAGAGATCTGTCCCGGGGAGCGACGCAGTATTTT
>-|TRBJ2-5|-|TRBV6-5
CASSQSQYSNQPQYF
TGTGCCAGCAGTCAATCACAGTATAGCAATCAGCCCCAGTACTTC
>-|TRBJ1-5|-|TRBV2
CASSVDWVASNQPQHF
TGTGCCAGCAGTGTGGATTGGGTGGCGAGCAATCAGCCCCAGCATTTT
>-|TRBJ2-5|many|TRBV7-9
CASSPGSLGETQYF
TGTGCCAGCAGCCCCGGGAGCCTTGGGGAGACCCAGTACTTC
>-|TRBJ2-3|-|TRBV9
CASSVLGPGHVDTQYF
TGTGCCAGCAGCGTCCTTGGGCCGGGACATGTAGATACGCAGTATTTT
>-|TRBJ1-2|many|TRBV28
CASATATYGYTF
TGTGCCAGCGCCACAGCGACCTATGGCTACACCTTC
>-|TRBJ2-6|many|TRBV4-3
CASSRSGSGANVLTF
TGCGCCAGCAGCCGCTCGGGGTCGGGGGCCAACGTCCTGACTTTC
>-|TRBJ1-2|many|TRBV12-3/TRBV12-4
CASTLMAGVNYGYTF
TGTGCCAGCACCCTCATGGCAGGGGTAAACTATGGCTACACCTTC
>-|TRBJ2-3|many|TRBV27
CASSVQGAGFTDTQYF
TGTGCCAGCAGTGTCCAGGGAGCAGGCTTCACAGATACGCAGTATTTT